The 4 T cell receptor beta chains below all came from one sample that was sequenced in a study of CD8+ T cells in alopecia areata. Extracted RNA was reverse transcribed, and the resulting cDNA served as sequencing template. The method was immunoSEQ multiplex PCR; TCRdb's version includes in-frame clones alone and lacks a portion of them. The sample has under 70,000 clones, around 96% seen once; the top ten hold roughly 24%. The sequencing used CD8+ T cells sorted from blood, collected at week 0. The receptors were gathered from a human donor with alopecia areata.

The CDR3 reads CASSQEGGDTQYF. The CDR3, as DNA: TGCGCCAGCAGCCAAGAGGGGGGAGATACGCAGTATTTT. The rearrangement uses TRBV4-1 and TRBJ2-3, with D possibly being TRBD2 (6 bases). The CDR3 totals 13 residues. CDR1 MGHRA and CDR2 YSYEKL come from the germline V gene. Trimming took 0 bases from V and 5 from J, leaving 6 bases between them.

J is TRBJ2-7 and V is TRBV29-1; D not resolved. V lost 5 bases, J lost 0 bases, and 11 bases lay in between. The germline V gene encodes CDR1 SQVTM and CDR2 ANQGSEA. The CDR3 consists of 13 residues. CDR3 residues: CSVHTTGSYEQYF. CDR3 DNA: TGCAGCGTTCACACGACGGGCTCCTACGAGCAGTACTTC.

V gene TRBV4-3 combines with J gene TRBJ2-1; D uncertain. The CDR3 has 15 residues. Deletions cut 0 bases from V and 7 bases from J, with 13 bases between. Germline values: CDR1 LGHNA, CDR2 YSLEER. The CDR3: CASSQDRFFSNEQFF. The CDR3 nucleotides are TGCGCCAGCAGCCAAGATAGGTTCTTTTCGAATGAGCAGTTCTTC.

The chain is built from TRBV4-3 and TRBJ2-5; the match to TRBD2 covers 12 bases. Germline V gene data show CDR1 as LGHNA and CDR2 as YSLEER. V gave up 0 bases and J gave up 9 bases; unmatched junction bases: 11. The CDR3 covers 17 residues. CDR3 sequence: CASSQELAGGNKVAQYF. Here the CDR3 DNA reads TGCGCCAGCAGCCAAGAACTAGCGGGGGGCAACAAGGTGGCCCAGTACTTC.